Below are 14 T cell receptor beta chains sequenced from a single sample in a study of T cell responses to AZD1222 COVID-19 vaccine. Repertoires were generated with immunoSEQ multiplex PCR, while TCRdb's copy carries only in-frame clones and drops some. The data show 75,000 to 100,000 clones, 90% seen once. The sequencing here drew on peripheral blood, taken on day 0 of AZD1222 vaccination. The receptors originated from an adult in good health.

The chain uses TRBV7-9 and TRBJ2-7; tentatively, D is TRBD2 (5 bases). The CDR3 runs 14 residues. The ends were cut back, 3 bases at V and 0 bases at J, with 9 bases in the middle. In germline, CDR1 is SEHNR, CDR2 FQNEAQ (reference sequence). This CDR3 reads CASSLGVDSYEQYF. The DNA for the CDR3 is TGTGCCAGCAGCTTGGGAGTTGACTCCTACGAGCAGTACTTC. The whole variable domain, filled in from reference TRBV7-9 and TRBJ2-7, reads DTGVSQNPRHKITKRGQNVTFRCDPISEHNRLYWYRQTLGQGPEFLTYFQNEAQLEKSRLLSDRFSAERPKGSFSTLEIQRTEQGDSAMYLCASSLGVDSYEQYFGPGTRLTVT.

CDR3 amino acids: CASSSWTSGSWYEQFF. For the CDR3, the DNA is TGTGCCAGCAGCTCTTGGACTAGCGGGAGCTGGTATGAGCAGTTCTTC. This chain uses TRBV7-8 with TRBJ2-1, with 13 bases fitting TRBD2. The CDR3 covers 16 residues. Germline lookup yields CDR1 SGHVS and CDR2 FQNEAQ. V was pared by 4 bases and J by 8 bases, with 8 bases of the junction left unmatched.

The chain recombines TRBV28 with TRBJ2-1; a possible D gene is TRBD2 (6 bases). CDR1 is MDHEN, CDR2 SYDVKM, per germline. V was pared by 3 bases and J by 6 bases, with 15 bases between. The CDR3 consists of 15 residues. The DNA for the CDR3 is TGTGCCAGCAGTTTGGGGGTCGGCGGGGTCAATGAGCAGTTCTTC. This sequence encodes CASSLGVGGVNEQFF. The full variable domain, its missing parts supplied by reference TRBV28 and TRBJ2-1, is DVKVTQSSRYLVKRTGEKVFLECVQDMDHENMFWYRQDPGLGLRLIYFSYDVKMKEKGDIPEGYSVSREKKERFSLILESASTNQTSMYLCASSLGVGGVNEQFFGPGTRLTVL.

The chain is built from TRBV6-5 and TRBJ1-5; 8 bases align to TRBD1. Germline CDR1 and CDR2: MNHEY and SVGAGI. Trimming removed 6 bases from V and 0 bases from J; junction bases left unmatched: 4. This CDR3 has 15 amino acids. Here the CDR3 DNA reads TGTGCCAGCAGCCAGACAGGGGATAGCAATCAGCCCCAGCATTTT. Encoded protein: CASSQTGDSNQPQHF.

CDR3 loop: CASSPPQGSFLTGELFF. The CDR3, as DNA: TGTGCCAGCTCACCACCGCAGGGTTCATTTTTAACCGGGGAGCTGTTTTTT. The chain is built from TRBV18 and TRBJ2-2; possibly TRBD1 for D (5 bases). V was pared by 0 bases and J by 5 bases, with 16 bases between. The germline gives CDR1 KGHSH, CDR2 LQKENI. There are 17 residues in the CDR3.

As DNA, the CDR3 is TGTGCCAGCAGAAAGGCGGGAGGGCCCTACGAGCAGTACTTC. This sequence encodes CASRKAGGPYEQYF. The J gene is TRBJ2-7, the V gene TRBV5-4, with 9 nucleotides matching TRBD2. CDR1 SGHNT and CDR2 YYREEE come from the germline V gene (reference sequence). Germline trimming cut 5 bases from V and 2 bases from J; bases unmatched to any gene: 5. The CDR3 is 14 amino acids.

The CDR3 DNA reads as TGTGCCAGCAGTGAGAATGGGCAATACACTGAAGCTTTCTTT. Its translation: CASSENGQYTEAFF. V usage is TRBV25-1 and J usage is TRBJ1-1; D is undetermined. This CDR3 is built from 14 residues. Trimming stripped 3 bases from V and 3 bases from J, with 11 bases between. The germline CDR1 and CDR2 sequences are MGHDK and SYGVNS.

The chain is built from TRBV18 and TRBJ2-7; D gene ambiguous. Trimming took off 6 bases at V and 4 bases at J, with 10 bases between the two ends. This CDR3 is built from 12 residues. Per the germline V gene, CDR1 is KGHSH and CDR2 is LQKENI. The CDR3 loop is CASSRGEYEQYF. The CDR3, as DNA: TGTGCCAGCTCCCGTGGCGAGTACGAGCAGTACTTC. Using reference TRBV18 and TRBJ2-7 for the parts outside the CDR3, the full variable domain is NAGVMQNPRHLVRRRGQEARLRCSPMKGHSHVYWYRQLPEEGLKFMVYLQKENIIDESGMPKERFSAEFPKEGPSILRIQQVVRGDSAAYFCASSRGEYEQYFGPGTRLTVT.

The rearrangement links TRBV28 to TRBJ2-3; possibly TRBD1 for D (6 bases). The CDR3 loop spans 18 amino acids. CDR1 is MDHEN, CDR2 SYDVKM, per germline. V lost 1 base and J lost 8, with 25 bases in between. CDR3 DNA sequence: TGTGCCAGCAGTTTATACAGGGCCCCTCCAAGCACACGCAGTACGCAGTATTTT. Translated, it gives CASSLYRAPPSTRSTQYF.

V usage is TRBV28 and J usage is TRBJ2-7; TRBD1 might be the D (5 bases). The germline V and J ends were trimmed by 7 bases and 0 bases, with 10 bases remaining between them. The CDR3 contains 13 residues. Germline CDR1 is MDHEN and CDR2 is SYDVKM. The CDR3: CASTQGSSYEQYF. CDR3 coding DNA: TGTGCCAGCACGCAGGGAAGCTCCTACGAGCAGTACTTC.

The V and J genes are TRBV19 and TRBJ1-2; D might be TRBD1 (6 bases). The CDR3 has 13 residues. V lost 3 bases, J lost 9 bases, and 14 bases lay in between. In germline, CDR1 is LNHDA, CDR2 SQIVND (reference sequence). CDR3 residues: CASSIGQSSSYTF. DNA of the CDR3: TGTGCCAGTAGTATCGGACAGTCCTCCAGCTACACCTTC.

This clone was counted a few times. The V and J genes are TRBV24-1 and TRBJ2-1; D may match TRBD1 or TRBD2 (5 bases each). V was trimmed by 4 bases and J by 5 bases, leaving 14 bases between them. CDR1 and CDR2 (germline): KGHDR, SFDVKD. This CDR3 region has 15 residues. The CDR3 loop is CATSENSGTDNEQFF. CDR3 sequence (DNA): TGTGCCACCAGTGAAAATTCGGGGACGGACAATGAGCAGTTCTTC.

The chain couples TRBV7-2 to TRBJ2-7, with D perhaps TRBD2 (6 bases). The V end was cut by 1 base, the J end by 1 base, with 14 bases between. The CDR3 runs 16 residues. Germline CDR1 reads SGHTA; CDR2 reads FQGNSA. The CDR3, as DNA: TGTGCCAGCAGCTTAGATGGCGCTAGCGCGTCCTACGAGCAGTACTTC. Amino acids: CASSLDGASASYEQYF.

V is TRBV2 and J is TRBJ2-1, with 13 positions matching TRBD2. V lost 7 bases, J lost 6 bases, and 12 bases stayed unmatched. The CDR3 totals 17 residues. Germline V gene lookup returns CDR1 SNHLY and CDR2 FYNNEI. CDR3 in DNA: TGTGCCAGCACCCTGAAGGGACTAGCGGGACGCGGCAATGAGCAGTTCTTC. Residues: CASTLKGLAGRGNEQFF.